Each of the 24 T cell receptor beta chains below was sequenced from the same sample in a study of cytomegalovirus exposure and HLA in healthy donors. The PCR was carried out with 60 Vbeta primers and 13 Jbeta primers. Sequenced by immunoSEQ multiplex PCR; TCRdb stores in-frame clones only, minus some. Here the sample spans about 190,000 clones, approximately 81% being singletons. The sample consisted of PBMCs. The receptors shown here come from a young woman in good health and CMV-seropositive.

The V call is TRBV25-1, the J call TRBJ2-1; possibly TRBD1 for D (6 bases). This CDR3 region has 15 residues. V was shortened by 5 bases and J by 5 bases, with 16 bases between the two germline ends. The germline V gene encodes CDR1 MGHDK and CDR2 SYGVNS. The CDR3 loop reads CASSPQGLGHNEQFF. The CDR3 bases are TGTGCCAGCAGTCCCCAGGGGTTAGGGCACAATGAGCAGTTCTTC.

This clone was seen once. The rearrangement uses TRBV25-1 and TRBJ2-3; perhaps TRBD1 as D (6 bases). Per the germline V gene, CDR1 is MGHDK and CDR2 is SYGVNS. This CDR3 comprises 15 residues. V was trimmed by 1 base and J by 10 bases, leaving 18 bases between them. The CDR3 here is CASSESMGPGTPQYF. In nucleotides, the CDR3 is TGTGCCAGCAGTGAATCCATGGGCCCCGGGACACCGCAGTATTTT. Filled out from reference TRBV25-1 and TRBJ2-3, the complete variable domain reads EADIYQTPRYLVIGTGKKITLECSQTMGHDKMYWYQQDPGMELHLIHYSYGVNSTEKGDLSSESTVSRIRTEHFPLTLESARPSHTSQYLCASSESMGPGTPQYFGPGTRLTVL.

The V call is TRBV6-5, the J call TRBJ2-2, with D possibly matching TRBD2 (7 bases). CDR3 length: 13 residues. V dropped 6 bases and J dropped 5 bases, with 10 bases sitting between them. Germline V gives CDR1 MNHEY, CDR2 SVGAGI. CDR3 nucleotide sequence: TGTGCCAGCAGGCGGGGGCCAACCGGGGAGCTGTTTTTT. It codes for CASRRGPTGELFF.

This clone was picked up one time. V gene TRBV2 combines with J gene TRBJ1-2; a possible D gene is TRBD1 (6 bases). Germline lookup yields CDR1 SNHLY and CDR2 FYNNEI. The CDR3 sequence is 13 residues long. V shed 6 bases and J shed 7 bases, with 15 bases lying between them. The CDR3 nucleotides read TGTGCCAGCAGGACCACAGGGCTTCGTGGCTACACCTTC. As protein: CASRTTGLRGYTF.

CDR3 nucleotide sequence: TGTGCCAGCAGTTCCGGGACTAGATCATGGGATACGCAGTATTTT. Its translation is CASSSGTRSWDTQYF. The chain links TRBV6-5 to TRBJ2-3; 8 bases fit TRBD2. Germline V gene lookup returns CDR1 MNHEY and CDR2 SVGAGI. CDR3 length: 15 residues. V lost 4 bases and J lost 6; bases outside the gene matches: 9.

J is TRBJ1-1 and V is TRBV27; D possibly corresponds to TRBD1 (6 bases). This CDR3 is 15 amino acids long. Trimming cost V 1 base and J 7 bases, with 16 bases left between them. Germline V CDR1 and CDR2: MNHEY, SMNVEV (reference sequence). CDR3 protein: CASSLYQGGGHEAFF. CDR3 sequence (DNA): TGTGCCAGCAGTTTATATCAGGGAGGGGGTCATGAAGCTTTCTTT.

The chain couples TRBV6-5 to TRBJ1-1, with D perhaps matching TRBD1 (5 bases). CDR3 length equals 14 residues. Deletions cut 6 bases from V and 1 base from J, with 12 bases between. The germline gives CDR1 MNHEY, CDR2 SVGAGI. The CDR3 reads CASRLDGGNTEAFF. The CDR3 DNA reads as TGTGCCAGCAGACTCGACGGGGGGAACACTGAAGCTTTCTTT.

CDR3 loop: CASRGEGWTEAFF. CDR3 DNA: TGTGCCAGCAGAGGTGAGGGCTGGACTGAAGCTTTCTTT. The chain carries TRBV7-6 and TRBJ1-1, with D uncertain. Trimming removed 6 bases from V and 5 bases from J, with 13 bases in between. This CDR3 has 13 residues. Germline CDR1 is SGHVS and CDR2 is FNYEAQ.

The J gene is TRBJ1-1, the V gene TRBV10-2, with no clear D. CDR1 and CDR2 from the germline V gene are WSHSY and SAAADI. Trimming left V 6 bases short and J 2 bases short, with 4 bases between. CDR3 size: 11 residues. The CDR3, as DNA: TGCGCCAGCAGAACTAACACTGAAGCTTTCTTT. It codes for CASRTNTEAFF.

The J gene is TRBJ1-1, the V gene TRBV27; no firm D call. The CDR3 runs to 13 residues. V dropped 2 bases and J dropped 9 bases, with 13 bases sitting between them. The V gene's germline CDR1 is MNHEY and CDR2 SMNVEV (reference sequence). CDR3 sequence reads: CASSLIREAKAFF. CDR3 DNA: TGTGCCAGCAGTTTAATTCGGGAGGCAAAAGCTTTCTTT.

V usage is TRBV7-6 and J usage is TRBJ2-2; the match to TRBD2 covers 7 bases. The V gene end was trimmed by 2 bases and the J gene end by 6 bases; junction bases not matched to a gene: 3. The CDR3 contains 14 residues. The germline CDR1 and CDR2 sequences are SGHVS and FNYEAQ. The CDR3 spells CASSLLRGAGELFF. CDR3 DNA: TGTGCCAGCAGCTTACTCCGGGGGGCCGGGGAGCTGTTTTTT. The whole variable domain, remainder taken from reference TRBV7-6 and TRBJ2-2, is GAGVSQSPRYKVTKRGQDVALRCDPISGHVSLYWYRQALGQGPEFLTYFNYEAQQDKSGLPNDRFSAERPEGSISTLTIQRTEQRDSAMYRCASSLLRGAGELFFGEGSRLTVL.

The V and J genes are TRBV25-1 and TRBJ2-1, with 8 bases aligning to TRBD2. V gave up 3 bases and J gave up 10 bases; unmatched junction bases: 8. Germline CDR1 reads MGHDK; CDR2 reads SYGVNS. CDR3 length equals 14 residues. DNA of the CDR3: TGTGCCAGCAGTGATCCCGGACTAGCTGGCGAGCAGTTCTTC. Translating it yields CASSDPGLAGEQFF.

This chain joins TRBV27 and TRBJ1-2; TRBD1 matches 8 bases. This CDR3 has 14 residues. Germline loops: CDR1 MNHEY, CDR2 SMNVEV (reference sequence). V gave up 3 bases and J gave up 6 bases; unmatched junction bases: 6. The CDR3 is CASSLGRGQDGYTF. The CDR3 DNA is TGTGCCAGCAGTTTGGGCAGGGGGCAGGATGGCTACACCTTC.

Note on this clone: This CDR3 is also generated by other DNA sequences in the sample. The V and J genes are TRBV7-9 and TRBJ2-1; TRBD1 is a possible D gene (6 bases). The germline V and J ends were trimmed by 3 bases and 7 bases, with 10 bases remaining between them. Germline V gene lookup returns CDR1 SEHNR and CDR2 FQNEAQ (reference sequence). The CDR3 consists of 13 residues. The CDR3 spells CASSLFTGNEQFF. The CDR3 coding sequence is TGTGCCAGCAGCTTGTTCACAGGGAATGAGCAGTTCTTC.

The chain recombines TRBV11-3 with TRBJ2-2; 7 bases fit TRBD1. The CDR3 loop spans 15 amino acids. With V trimmed by 0 bases and J by 6 bases, 4 bases remained unmatched. Per germline, CDR1 SGHNT and CDR2 YENEEA. CDR3 in DNA: TGTGCCAGCAGCTTAGATCTTACAGGGGCCGGGGAGCTGTTTTTT. Amino acids: CASSLDLTGAGELFF.

The rearrangement uses TRBV7-2 and TRBJ2-1; possibly TRBD2 for D (5 bases). The CDR3 is 13 residues long. V dropped 2 bases and J dropped 10 bases, with 12 bases sitting between them. In germline, CDR1 is SGHTA, CDR2 FQGNSA. CDR3 amino acids: CASSLPGVSEQFF. In nucleotides, the CDR3 is TGTGCCAGCAGCTTACCCGGGGTTAGCGAGCAGTTCTTC.

The V and J genes are TRBV5-1 and TRBJ2-7; D unresolved. Trimming cost V 1 base and J 0 bases, with 8 bases left between them. The CDR3 loop spans 14 amino acids. Per the germline V gene, CDR1 is SGHRS and CDR2 is YFSETQ. CDR3: CASSLSGSSYEQYF. Written as DNA, the CDR3 is TGCGCCAGCAGCTTGAGTGGCAGCTCCTACGAGCAGTACTTC.

The chain carries TRBV28 and TRBJ1-6; D might be TRBD1 (5 bases). The CDR3 consists of 15 residues. Per the germline V gene, CDR1 is MDHEN and CDR2 is SYDVKM. V shed 6 bases and J shed 4 bases, with 13 bases lying between them. The CDR3 protein is CASRPAGGYNSPLHF. In DNA form, the CDR3 reads TGTGCCAGCAGACCCGCCGGGGGGTATAATTCACCCCTCCACTTT.

The V call is TRBV7-2, the J call TRBJ2-3; 10 nucleotides match TRBD2. The CDR3 contains 16 residues. The J segment lost 3 bases and the V segment lost 5 bases, leaving 8 bases of the junction unmatched. Germline loops: CDR1 SGHTA, CDR2 FQGNSA. CDR3 protein: CASSPPTSGATDTQYF. Written as DNA, the CDR3 is TGTGCCAGCAGCCCACCCACTAGCGGGGCGACAGATACGCAGTATTTT.

The J gene is TRBJ2-1, the V gene TRBV5-1; 12 bases map to TRBD1. Losses at the gene ends were 4 bases for V and 7 bases for J; bases not matched to a gene: 9. This CDR3 region has 16 residues. Germline V gives CDR1 SGHRS, CDR2 YFSETQ. The DNA for the CDR3 is TGCGCCAGCAGCCTATCCGGGACAGGGGGCCTTAATGAGCAGTTCTTC. Residues: CASSLSGTGGLNEQFF.

The chain joins TRBV7-6 to TRBJ2-1; 12 nucleotides agree with TRBD2. This CDR3 spans 15 amino acids. V shed 5 bases, J shed 6 bases, and the junction held 5 bases outside the gene matches. Germline V gives CDR1 SGHVS, CDR2 FNYEAQ. The CDR3 coding sequence is TGTGCCAGCAGCCGCTCTAGCGGGGGGGTCAATGAGCAGTTCTTC. Translating it yields CASSRSSGGVNEQFF. Looking up the rest from reference TRBV7-6 and TRBJ2-1 gives the full variable domain: GAGVSQSPRYKVTKRGQDVALRCDPISGHVSLYWYRQALGQGPEFLTYFNYEAQQDKSGLPNDRFSAERPEGSISTLTIQRTEQRDSAMYRCASSRSSGGVNEQFFGPGTRLTVL.

The chain combines TRBV2 with TRBJ2-5; 9 nucleotides agree with TRBD2. CDR1 SNHLY and CDR2 FYNNEI come from the germline V gene. The CDR3 covers 13 residues. The V and J ends lost 4 bases and 3 bases, in that order; junction bases with no gene match: 0. As DNA, the CDR3 is TGTGCCAGCAGTGGACTAGCGGAAGAGACCCAGTACTTC. Its translation: CASSGLAEETQYF.

The genes are TRBV4-1 and TRBJ1-3; 8 nucleotides align to TRBD1. The trim removed 4 bases at V and 3 bases at J, leaving 8 bases unmatched. CDR1 MGHRA and CDR2 YSYEKL come from the germline V gene. CDR3 length: 16 amino acids. The CDR3 sequence is CASSPSPGGFGNTIYF. CDR3 DNA: TGCGCCAGCAGCCCATCCCCAGGGGGCTTTGGAAACACCATATATTTT.

This sequence joins TRBV4-1 and TRBJ1-2, with a weak D call TRBD1 (6 bases). V dropped 2 bases and J dropped 3 bases, with 13 bases sitting between them. This CDR3 spans 15 amino acids. The V gene's germline CDR1 is MGHRA and CDR2 YSYEKL. CDR3 sequence: CASSQPGRGDYGYTF. DNA for the CDR3: TGCGCCAGCAGCCAACCGGGGAGGGGGGACTATGGCTACACCTTC.